The TCR beta chain under discussion was sequenced for a study of T cells in Graves' hyperthyroidism and ophthalmopathy. Study-level findings and limits: Researchers found most expanded thyroid clonotypes above 0.001 in blood as well.

This clonotype has more than one count but fewer than ten. What it binds is unknown. The germline V gene has CDR1 SEHNR and CDR2 FQNEAQ (reference sequence). V lost 1 base and J 0 bases, leaving 12 bases between the germline ends. CDR3 length: 16 residues. Stable hyperthyroidism: no ophthalmopathy progression over 18 months of follow-up. Exclusion of patients followed from uncontrolled infection, other autoimmune disease, pregnancy or lactation. TCR beta CDR3 sequences were amplified from RNA transcripts. Researchers ran a first-round RT-PCR on the TCR CDR3 using the HTBI primer set. TCRdb re-called the multiplex PCR reads with MiXCR, one entry per CDR3 protein. The sample lists 700,000 or so distinct CDR3 sequences; about 16% were seen once.

The receptor was derived from a man between 18 and 29 years old with Graves' hyperthyroidism. The specimen sequenced was blood. The rearrangement links TRBV7-9 to TRBJ2-5; D is unclear. Here the CDR3 reads CASSLEGTRYQETQYF. The CDR3 coding sequence is TGTGCCAGCAGCTTAGAGGGTACCCGGTACCAAGAGACCCAGTACTTC. Full variable domain (rest looked up from reference TRBV7-9 and TRBJ2-5): DTGVSQNPRHKITKRGQNVTFRCDPISEHNRLYWYRQTLGQGPEFLTYFQNEAQLEKSRLLSDRFSAERPKGSFSTLEIQRTEQGDSAMYLCASSLEGTRYQETQYFGPGTRLLVL.